This record covers a single T cell receptor beta chain. The antigen remains undetermined. TRB cDNA was prepared as libraries by UMI-labeled 5' RACE. From its re-call of the 5' RACE reads, TCRdb lists each CDR3 protein once, without DNA. The sample has 75,000 or so distinct CDR3 sequences. These data are taken from a study of CXCR3-negative and CXCR3-positive naive CD8 T cells. Whole-study results and caveats: CXCR3-negative and CXCR3-positive naive cells shared comparable TRBV-TRBJ usage, but memory cells did not.

This CDR3 has 15 residues. Germline-derived CDR1 and CDR2 are DFQATT and SNEGSKA (reference sequence). The sequenced sample consisted of naive CXCR3- CD8+ T cells from blood. Subset given: CD45RO-CCR7+CD27+CD95- naive CD8+ T cells lacking CXCR3 (TNR3-). The chain employs TRBV20-1 and TRBJ2-5. The sequence was obtained from a human donor in good health. Some clones in this sample may be carry-over from other donors' samples. The CDR3 reads CSARAQSAFWETQYF.